This T cell receptor beta chain originates from a study of prognosis after radiotherapy for stage I lung cancer (dated by TCRdb to about 2021). Regarding the research as a whole: Between early 2018 and 2019, around 19 patients with stage I NSCLC were enrolled in Nanjing, China. Distant metastases were developed by four of the 19 patients after SBRT, at a median of roughly 7 months, whereas no significant progression was observed in the other 15 patients. Some 13 patients had adenocarcinoma and about seven had squamous cell carcinoma as the tumor histology. The cohort was made up of about a dozen men and more than five women, with a median age of around 70 years and an age range of about 53 to 95 years. SBRT was delivered in 3 to 5 fractions with a biologically effective dose of at least 100 Gy, and image-guided IMRT or VMAT was used for delivery. In every patient, SBRT was given without any concurrent therapy. All patients were considered medically inoperable, owing to comorbidities in about 13 and refusal of surgery in about seven. Peripheral blood TCR beta repertoires were profiled in stage I NSCLC patients before and after stereotactic body radiotherapy, and the repertoires were related to distant failure. The study took one blood sample before SBRT and one after SBRT from each of roughly 20 patients and sequenced all 40 or so samples. Some 15 patients had newly diagnosed primary stage I lung tumors, and a few had oligometastatic NSCLC after surgical resection of the primary tumor.

This clonotype is labeled medium-sized (0.01 to 0.1%). The antigen this receptor binds is unknown. Base quality data are lacking; no much larger clone is found one base away. Study-level results and caveats: No determination of tumor specificity was made for expanded TCR clones. Post-SBRT Shannon entropy and its change from baseline were lower in patients who developed distant metastases; baseline Shannon entropy was not associated with metastases. The study was limited by its small cohort and short follow-up, and the findings require independent validation. TRBV and TRBJ usage frequencies reportedly differed by metastasis status, in two V genes at baseline and in roughly nine V and two J genes after SBRT. All reported P values were unadjusted for multiple comparisons. Unique TCR clone counts fell after SBRT (median 10,088 before versus 6,500 to 7,500 after; Wilcoxon paired P=0.011).

The TCR beta CDR3 region was amplified from genomic DNA by two rounds of multiplex PCR. In the first PCR round, primers specific to each TRBV and TRBJ gene were used, and the primer sequences were filed in Chinese patent CN105087789A. Universal primers were used in the second round of PCR. The Roche High Pure PCR Template Preparation Kit was used to extract genomic DNA from frozen PBMCs. The libraries underwent paired-end sequencing with 151 bp reads on an Illumina HiSeq 3000. Processing in the source paper ran as follows. CutAdapt was used to remove raw reads lacking the multiplex PCR primer sequences. PEAR was used to merge high-quality paired reads into contigs. TRB V, D and J gene segments were assigned to each contig with MiXCR by alignment to reference sequences. CDR3 sequences were clustered by base quality and sequence similarity to remove sequencing errors. Diversity was measured as Shannon entropy normalized by the natural log of productive TCR sequence number. Clonality was defined as one minus Shannon entropy divided by the natural log of the number of unique clonotypes. Progression-free survival cut-offs for repertoire metrics were chosen using the Youden index of ROC curves, with analyses run in R 3.5.3. The public reads were reprocessed in TCRdb via fastp at Q25 and MiXCR, keeping in-frame beta chains. Here each entry gathers all rows of one CDR3 protein and keeps the most common genes and DNA. Clone size and V and J calls follow TCRdb, not the original study. Counted in this sample were about 18,000 distinct CDR3 sequences; around 55% of them appeared once. Of the sample, 27% is held by the ten largest clones.

The CDR1 and CDR2 encoded by the germline V gene are MNHNS and SASEGT. The junction shows trimming of 8 bases on V and 3 bases on J, plus 14 bases between the germline ends. Measured from the cysteine to the phenylalanine, the CDR3 is 13 residues long. The CDR3 DNA has 39 bases and is translated from base 1. No patient had a history of other malignancies or prior chemotherapy or radiotherapy, and all had node-negative disease on CT and PET/CT. At each of two time points, around 6 milliliters of peripheral venous blood were collected into EDTA tubes. PBMCs were isolated by Ficoll-Paque Plus density-gradient centrifugation. Right after collection, samples were placed at -80 degrees C and kept there until analysis.

This TCR derives from a donor over 45 with non-small cell lung cancer. The specimen was PBMCs, collected before or after stereotactic body radiation therapy (not recorded which). The chain was built from TRBV6-1 and TRBJ2-7, with the D segment possibly TRBD1 or TRBD2, each aligning over 5 bases. The CDR3 amino acid sequence is: CASSYGARYEQYF. The DNA is TGTGCCAGCTCCTACGGGGCGCGCTACGAGCAGTACTTC.